This TCR beta chain was captured in a study of cytomegalovirus exposure and HLA in healthy donors. Study-wide background: Membership in the Caucasian-associated ancestry cluster was found for about 84% of around 380 genotyped donors.

Whole-study findings and limits: HLA alleles were associated with 15,000 to 20,000 TCR beta sequences in a later analysis at 0.05 false discovery rate. Later analysis suggested links between common viral pathogens and several top significant clusters. Most subjects had HLA-A and HLA-B alleles reportedly predicted accurately by TCR beta sequences.

Germline assignment: CDR1 SGHRS and CDR2 YFSETQ. V shed 4 bases, J shed 0 bases, and the junction held 0 bases outside the gene matches. The CDR3 has 13 amino acids. Researchers ran the PCR with 60 Vbeta and 13 Jbeta primers. Assay used: immunoSEQ multiplex PCR; TCRdb lists only in-frame clones, some missing. The data hold some 99,000 clones, with less than 70% observed a single time. About this clone itself: As yet, its antigen is unknown.

Specimen: PBMCs. The genes are TRBV5-1 and TRBJ2-7, with 8 positions matching TRBD2. This sequence was found in a female donor in good health and CMV-seronegative. The CDR3 reads CASSTSGSYEQYF. CDR3 nucleotide sequence: TGCGCCAGCAGCACTAGCGGCTCCTACGAGCAGTACTTC.